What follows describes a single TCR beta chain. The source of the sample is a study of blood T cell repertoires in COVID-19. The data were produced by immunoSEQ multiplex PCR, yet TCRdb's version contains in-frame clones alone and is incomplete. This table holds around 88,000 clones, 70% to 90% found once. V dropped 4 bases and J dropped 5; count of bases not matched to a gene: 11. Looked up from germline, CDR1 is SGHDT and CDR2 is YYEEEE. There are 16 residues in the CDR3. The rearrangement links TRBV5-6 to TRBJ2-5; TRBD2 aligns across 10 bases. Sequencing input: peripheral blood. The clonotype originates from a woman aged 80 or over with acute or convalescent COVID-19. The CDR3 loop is CASSPLAGAREETQYF. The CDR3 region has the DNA TGTGCCAGCAGCCCCCTAGCGGGAGCGAGGGAGGAGACCCAGTACTTC.